The 25 T cell receptor beta chains given below trace back to one sample, sequenced in a study of shared clonotypes between healthy human individuals. Only in-frame clones appear in the TCRdb table, and some are missing; sequencing was by immunoSEQ multiplex PCR. The sample includes about 2.1 million clones, 85% to 95% of them seen just once. Naivety among CD8 cells was defined by CD45RO negativity and positive CCR7 selection, thereby excluding terminally differentiated effector memory CD45RA+ cells. The sequencing input was naive CD8+ T cells from PBMCs. These receptors originate from a man between 18 and 35 years old in good health. Some clones in this sample may be carry-over from other donors' samples.

CDR3 loop: CASSDDNYGYTF. The CDR3 DNA sequence: TGTGCCAGCAGCGACGACAACTATGGCTACACCTTC. The J gene is TRBJ1-2, the V gene TRBV5-4; D ambiguous. Trimming removed 4 bases from V and 2 bases from J, with 6 bases in between. CDR3 length: 12 amino acids. Germline values: CDR1 SGHNT, CDR2 YYREEE (reference sequence).

Concerning this clone itself: Other DNA sequences of this sample code for an identical CDR3. The rearrangement uses TRBV27 and TRBJ2-7, with D perhaps being TRBD1 or TRBD2 (6 bases each). The CDR3 is 14 amino acids. Germline V gene lookup returns CDR1 MNHEY and CDR2 SMNVEV (reference sequence). V gave up 2 bases and J gave up 2 bases, with 10 bases separating them. CDR3 region: CASSLRGETYEQYF. The CDR3 coding sequence is TGTGCCAGCAGTTTAAGGGGGGAAACCTACGAGCAGTACTTC.

This chain connects TRBV27 to TRBJ1-5; D ambiguous. Germline values: CDR1 MNHEY, CDR2 SMNVEV (reference sequence). The CDR3 sequence is 12 residues long. V was pared by 6 bases and J by 0 bases, with 3 bases between. The CDR3 bases are TGTGCCAGCAGCCGTAGCAATCAGCCCCAGCATTTT. Its translation: CASSRSNQPQHF.

The chain joins TRBV29-1 to TRBJ1-1; D unclear. V was pared by 1 base and J by 5 bases, with 11 bases between. Germline-derived CDR1 and CDR2 are SQVTM and ANQGSEA. The CDR3 spans 13 residues. The CDR3 reads CSVEGGVYTEAFF. CDR3 in DNA: TGCAGCGTTGAAGGCGGGGTATATACTGAAGCTTTCTTT.

This chain joins TRBV27 and TRBJ2-3; 13 nucleotides agree with TRBD2. Germline V gene lookup returns CDR1 MNHEY and CDR2 SMNVEV (reference sequence). This CDR3 region has 20 residues. With V trimmed by 5 bases and J by 0 bases, 14 bases remained unmatched. CDR3 residues: CASSPGTSGARGVSTDTQYF. The CDR3 DNA reads as TGTGCCAGCAGTCCAGGGACTAGCGGGGCGAGGGGGGTGAGCACAGATACGCAGTATTTT.

This clone showed up just a few times. Other DNA sequences in the same sample also yield this CDR3. The genes are TRBV9 and TRBJ2-1, with 8 bases lining up with TRBD1. Looked up from germline, CDR1 is SGDLS and CDR2 is YYNGEE. The trim removed 0 bases at V and 1 base at J, leaving 0 bases unmatched. The CDR3 is 15 residues long. CDR3 protein: CASSVGQGSYNEQFF. The DNA of the CDR3 is TGTGCCAGCAGCGTAGGACAGGGGTCCTACAATGAGCAGTTCTTC.

The chain carries TRBV7-9 and TRBJ2-7, with D perhaps TRBD1 or TRBD2 (6 bases each). V gave up 3 bases and J gave up 4 bases, with 16 bases separating them. This CDR3 has 15 residues. Per germline, CDR1 SEHNR and CDR2 FQNEAQ (reference sequence). The CDR3 sequence: CASSFGGPKIYEQYF. The CDR3 bases are TGTGCCAGCAGCTTTGGGGGGCCTAAGATTTACGAGCAGTACTTC.

The V gene is TRBV7-8, the J gene TRBJ2-3; 9 bases match TRBD2. The CDR3 is 16 residues long. Germline V lookup: CDR1 SGHVS, CDR2 FQNEAQ. Trimming at V came to 2 bases and at J to 6 bases, leaving 9 bases not matched to a gene. The CDR3 region has the DNA TGTGCCAGCAGCTTAAAGGCTGCGGGAGGGTGGGATACGCAGTATTTT. Its translation is CASSLKAAGGWDTQYF.

V usage is TRBV5-4 and J usage is TRBJ2-7, with TRBD1 matching over 8 bases. The CDR3 runs to 15 residues. Germline assignment: CDR1 SGHNT and CDR2 YYREEE (reference sequence). V shed 4 bases, J shed 5 bases, and the junction held 11 bases outside the gene matches. CDR3 coding DNA: TGTGCCAGCAGCGCACGACAGGGGAATGGCCACGAGCAGTACTTC. Translating gives CASSARQGNGHEQYF.

A word on this clone: The same CDR3 is also encoded by other DNA sequences in this sample. The rearrangement joins TRBV9 to TRBJ2-3, with a weak D call TRBD1 (5 bases). CDR3 size: 15 residues. Per the germline V gene, CDR1 is SGDLS and CDR2 is YYNGEE. The V end was cut by 2 bases, the J end by 2 bases, with 12 bases between. The CDR3, as DNA: TGTGCCAGCAGCGTCAGTGGGGCCCTCACAGATACGCAGTATTTT. Its protein product is CASSVSGALTDTQYF.

This clone was picked up one time. The chain is built from TRBV6-1 and TRBJ2-7; 9 bases fit TRBD2. The CDR3 loop spans 14 amino acids. Germline CDR1 and CDR2: MNHNS and SASEGT. With V trimmed by 5 bases and J by 0 bases, 2 bases remained unmatched. The CDR3 DNA sequence: TGTGCCAGCAGTTCTAGCGGGATCTCCTACGAGCAGTACTTC. This translates into CASSSSGISYEQYF.

The chain uses TRBV2 and TRBJ2-5; no clear D. The V end lost 0 bases, the J end lost 4 bases, and 12 bases lay between the germline ends. The CDR3 loop spans 15 amino acids. Germline assignment: CDR1 SNHLY and CDR2 FYNNEI. The CDR3 spells CASSEAREVPETQYF. The CDR3 nucleotides are TGTGCCAGCAGTGAAGCGCGAGAGGTCCCAGAGACCCAGTACTTC.

V gene TRBV28 combines with J gene TRBJ2-3; D uncertain. V was clipped by 4 bases and J by 0 bases, with 17 bases between them. Germline V CDR1 and CDR2: MDHEN, SYDVKM. The CDR3 is made up of 17 amino acids. The CDR3 sequence is CASSYLAAPISTDTQYF. The CDR3 DNA sequence: TGTGCCAGCAGTTATCTCGCTGCACCTATTAGCACAGATACGCAGTATTTT.

The sample holds a few counts of this clone. The chain recombines TRBV28 with TRBJ1-2; D not resolved. The germline CDR1 and CDR2 sequences are MDHEN and SYDVKM. The CDR3 covers 13 residues. Trimming pared 4 bases from V and 3 bases from J, leaving 9 bases between. Here the CDR3 DNA reads TGTGCCAGCAGTTATCGGACGGACTATGGCTACACCTTC. It codes for CASSYRTDYGYTF.

For the CDR3, the DNA is TGTGCCAGCAGTGGCCGGGCGGGCGAGCAGTACTTC. This translates into CASSGRAGEQYF. V usage is TRBV25-1 and J usage is TRBJ2-7, with a possible D match to TRBD2 (5 bases). V was trimmed by 4 bases and J by 6 bases, leaving 10 bases between them. CDR1 MGHDK and CDR2 SYGVNS come from the germline V gene. The CDR3 is 12 residues long.

The chain combines TRBV19 with TRBJ1-1; D is possibly TRBD1 (6 bases). Trimming took 2 bases from V and 10 from J, leaving 20 bases between them. Germline loops: CDR1 LNHDA, CDR2 SQIVND (reference sequence). The CDR3 extends over 15 amino acids. DNA for the CDR3: TGTGCCAGTAGTATACTTGAATCGACAGGACTCGGAGCTTTCTTT. Translating gives CASSILESTGLGAFF. Full variable domain (rest looked up from reference TRBV19 and TRBJ1-1): DGGITQSPKYLFRKEGQNVTLSCEQNLNHDAMYWYRQDPGQGLRLIYYSQIVNDFQKGDIAEGYSVSREKKESFPLTVTSAQKNPTAFYLCASSILESTGLGAFFGQGTRLTVV.

The V and J genes are TRBV28 and TRBJ1-4, with D hard to call. Per the germline V gene, CDR1 is MDHEN and CDR2 is SYDVKM. The ends were cut back, 6 bases at V and 2 bases at J, with 16 bases in the middle. CDR3 size: 16 residues. CDR3 bases: TGTGCCAGCAGGACATCAGAGTCGTCGACTAATGAAAAACTGTTTTTT. Protein: CASRTSESSTNEKLFF.

Here the CDR3 DNA reads TGTGCCAGCAGCTCCTTCCAGGGGCTGGGCCCCTACGAGCAGTACTTC. It translates to CASSSFQGLGPYEQYF. The chain employs TRBV27 and TRBJ2-7; D is possibly TRBD1 (6 bases). The CDR3 is made up of 16 amino acids. Germline V CDR1 and CDR2: MNHEY, SMNVEV (reference sequence). Trimming stripped 6 bases from V and 2 bases from J, with 20 bases between.

This clone was detected once. This chain uses TRBV29-1 with TRBJ2-6, with D possibly TRBD1 on 6 matching bases. The CDR3 extends over 13 amino acids. V was clipped by 7 bases and J by 12 bases, with 19 bases between them. The germline V gene encodes CDR1 SQVTM and CDR2 ANQGSEA. The CDR3 DNA reads TGCAGCGCCCGAGGGGGAAACGCCGGCGTCCTGACTTTC. Translated, it gives CSARGGNAGVLTF.

The chain recombines TRBV7-2 with TRBJ2-2, with 10 bases matching TRBD1. J lost 4 bases, V lost 4 bases, and 3 bases had no gene match. The CDR3 covers 15 residues. From germline, CDR1 is SGHTA and CDR2 FQGNSA. The CDR3 nucleotides read TGTGCCAGCAGCTGGACAGGGGGAGTCACCGGGGAGCTGTTTTTT. It specifies CASSWTGGVTGELFF.

A word on this clone: In the same sample, other DNA sequences code for this CDR3. The chain combines TRBV6-1 with TRBJ2-7; D not resolved. The V gene lost 6 bases and the J gene lost 0 bases, with 6 bases spanning the gap. The V gene's germline CDR1 is MNHNS and CDR2 SASEGT. The CDR3 totals 12 residues. The CDR3: CASRGTSYEQYF. CDR3 DNA sequence: TGTGCCAGCAGAGGCACCTCCTACGAGCAGTACTTC.

The chain joins TRBV28 to TRBJ2-5, with 7 bases fitting TRBD2. Unmatched junction bases numbered 15, after V lost 6 bases and J lost 5 bases. Germline values: CDR1 MDHEN, CDR2 SYDVKM. The CDR3 is 16 residues long. CDR3 protein: CASSPPSGTGWETQYF. The DNA of the CDR3 is TGTGCCAGCAGCCCCCCAAGCGGGACGGGCTGGGAGACCCAGTACTTC. The entire variable domain, with the rest obtained from reference TRBV28 and TRBJ2-5, is as follows: DVKVTQSSRYLVKRTGEKVFLECVQDMDHENMFWYRQDPGLGLRLIYFSYDVKMKEKGDIPEGYSVSREKKERFSLILESASTNQTSMYLCASSPPSGTGWETQYFGPGTRLLVL.

This chain connects TRBV18 to TRBJ2-7; 8 positions agree with TRBD2. The CDR3 contains 17 residues. CDR1 KGHSH and CDR2 LQKENI come from the germline V gene. The V segment lost 0 bases and the J segment 1 base; nucleotides outside the gene matches: 8. The CDR3: CASSPPKISGTSYEQYF. In DNA form, the CDR3 reads TGTGCCAGCTCACCACCGAAGATTAGCGGGACTTCCTACGAGCAGTACTTC.

The J gene is TRBJ2-7, the V gene TRBV5-4, with 7 bases matching TRBD1. The CDR3 totals 14 residues. The ends lost 0 bases at V and 2 bases at J; junction bases unmatched: 2. The V gene's germline CDR1 is SGHNT and CDR2 YYREEE (reference sequence). Written as DNA, the CDR3 is TGTGCCAGCAGCTTGGGGGACAGCGCCTACGAGCAGTACTTC. Encoded protein: CASSLGDSAYEQYF.

Comments on this clone: Other DNA variants within this sample encode the same CDR3. V is TRBV9 and J is TRBJ2-1; D uncertain. Germline CDR1 reads SGDLS; CDR2 reads YYNGEE. The length of the CDR3 is 15 residues. V dropped 0 bases and J dropped 0 bases, with 7 bases sitting between them. The CDR3 is CASSVGQSSYNEQFF. The CDR3 DNA sequence: TGTGCCAGCAGCGTAGGCCAAAGCTCCTACAATGAGCAGTTCTTC.